What follows are 32 T cell receptor beta chains derived from one specimen sequenced in a study of cytomegalovirus exposure and HLA in healthy donors. Sequencing was performed with immunoSEQ multiplex PCR; in TCRdb, only in-frame clones are kept and a portion is missing. The sample lists under 400,000 clones; roughly 90% were seen once. The sequenced sample was PBMCs. The receptors originated from a woman aged 18 to 35 in good health and CMV-seronegative.

V usage is TRBV6-5 and J usage is TRBJ2-7; TRBD2 matches 7 bases. Trimming took 2 bases from V and 7 from J; bases not matched to a gene: 2. In germline, CDR1 is MNHEY, CDR2 SVGAGI. The CDR3 length is 12 residues. The CDR3 loop is CASSYRRGEQYF. In DNA form, the CDR3 reads TGTGCCAGCAGTTACCGGCGGGGGGAGCAGTACTTC.

CDR3 protein: CASKMKGDRENTEAFF. For the CDR3, the DNA is TGTGCCAGCAAAATGAAAGGGGACAGGGAGAACACTGAAGCTTTCTTT. The chain carries TRBV27 and TRBJ1-1; 9 bases fit TRBD1. The CDR3 consists of 16 residues. Germline trimming cut 7 bases from V and 1 base from J; bases unmatched to any gene: 10. Germline CDR1 is MNHEY and CDR2 is SMNVEV (reference sequence).

This clone was counted a single time. The chain is built from TRBV9 and TRBJ2-5, with 8 bases matching TRBD1. The CDR3 loop spans 15 amino acids. The V and J ends lost 0 bases and 4 bases, in that order; junction bases with no gene match: 5. Germline CDR1 is SGDLS and CDR2 is YYNGEE. The CDR3 nucleotides are TGTGCCAGCAGCGTAGGAACCGGACAGGGAGAGACCCAGTACTTC. It translates to CASSVGTGQGETQYF.

CDR3 protein: CASSWTGATSRQYF. For the CDR3, the DNA is TGTGCCAGCAGCTGGACAGGGGCCACCTCGCGGCAGTACTTC. V usage is TRBV6-5 and J usage is TRBJ2-7; the match to TRBD1 covers 9 bases. CDR1 and CDR2 from the germline V gene are MNHEY and SVGAGI. V lost 6 bases to trimming and J lost 9 bases; unmatched junction nucleotides: 12. The CDR3 covers 14 residues.

V is TRBV4-1 and J is TRBJ1-1; 8 positions agree with TRBD1. This CDR3 is 19 amino acids long. Germline V gives CDR1 MGHRA, CDR2 YSYEKL. J was trimmed by 5 bases and V by 0 bases; bases with no gene match: 17. The CDR3 DNA is TGCGCCAGCAGCCAAGAAGGGGGCAGGGGGCCCCACTGGAGAACTGAAGCTTTCTTT. Translating gives CASSQEGGRGPHWRTEAFF.

The V and J genes are TRBV30 and TRBJ1-2, with D possibly matching TRBD1 (5 bases). V was clipped by 2 bases and J by 4 bases, with 17 bases between them. This CDR3 contains 15 residues. In germline, CDR1 is GTSNPN, CDR2 SVGIG (reference sequence). The CDR3 here is CAWSKEEGIFYGYTF. The CDR3 DNA reads as TGTGCCTGGAGTAAGGAGGAGGGGATCTTCTATGGCTACACCTTC.

The chain is built from TRBV6-1 and TRBJ1-3; D gene uncertain. The V end was cut by 7 bases, the J end by 4 bases, with 5 bases between. Germline V gene data show CDR1 as MNHNS and CDR2 as SASEGT. The CDR3 length is 11 residues. The CDR3 DNA reads TGTGCCAGCACCTTCGGAAACACCATATATTTT. Its protein is CASTFGNTIYF.

This rearrangement joins TRBV28 to TRBJ2-7, with 11 bases matching TRBD2. Germline V gene lookup returns CDR1 MDHEN and CDR2 SYDVKM. This CDR3 contains 14 residues. Trimming took 2 bases from V and 4 from J; bases not matched to a gene: 1. CDR3 bases: TGTGCCAGCAGTTTAATAGCGGGAGGGTACGAGCAGTACTTC. Translation: CASSLIAGGYEQYF.

This chain uses TRBV2 with TRBJ1-3; 9 nucleotides match TRBD1. Germline CDR1 is SNHLY and CDR2 is FYNNEI. Trimming took 5 bases from V and 0 from J; bases not matched to a gene: 2. The length of the CDR3 is 15 residues. Here the CDR3 DNA reads TGTGCCAGCAGTAGACAGGGGGTCTCTGGAAACACCATATATTTT. Translation gives CASSRQGVSGNTIYF.

This chain links TRBV5-1 with TRBJ1-1; 7 bases fit TRBD1. Germline-derived CDR1 and CDR2 are SGHRS and YFSETQ. Trimming at V came to 5 bases and at J to 1 base, leaving 5 bases not matched to a gene. The CDR3 is 14 residues long. The CDR3 DNA sequence: TGCGCCAGCAGATTGACAGGGTCGAACACTGAAGCTTTCTTT. It specifies CASRLTGSNTEAFF.

This clone was found once. This chain connects TRBV25-1 to TRBJ2-5; 12 nucleotides line up with TRBD2. From germline, CDR1 is MGHDK and CDR2 SYGVNS. This CDR3 has 17 residues. The J segment lost 10 bases and the V segment lost 3 bases, leaving 15 bases of the junction unmatched. The CDR3 region is CASSDWLAGGQGGDQYF. CDR3 nucleotide sequence: TGTGCCAGCAGTGACTGGCTAGCGGGGGGGCAGGGGGGTGACCAGTACTTC.

V usage is TRBV5-1 and J usage is TRBJ2-3; possibly TRBD1 for D (6 bases). CDR3 length equals 18 residues. The V end was cut by 0 bases, the J end by 2 bases, with 19 bases between. The germline gives CDR1 SGHRS, CDR2 YFSETQ. CDR3 sequence: CASSLVPSVGANTDTQYF. The CDR3 DNA sequence: TGCGCCAGCAGCTTGGTCCCCTCCGTGGGGGCTAACACAGATACGCAGTATTTT.

The chain uses TRBV11-2 and TRBJ1-2, with D perhaps matching TRBD1 (6 bases). Trimming took off 4 bases at V and 8 bases at J, with 14 bases between the two ends. Germline CDR1 and CDR2: SGHAT and FQNNGV. This CDR3 contains 13 residues. As DNA, the CDR3 is TGTGCCAGCAGCTCTACGGGGGGCTTAGGCTACACCTTC. The encoded protein is CASSSTGGLGYTF.

This chain connects TRBV27 to TRBJ2-1; TRBD2 matches 10 bases. The length of the CDR3 is 15 residues. J gave up 10 bases and V 4 bases, and 10 bases lay outside the gene matches. Germline CDR1 reads MNHEY; CDR2 reads SMNVEV (reference sequence). CDR3 nucleotide sequence: TGTGCCAGCAGTTCGTTAGCGGGGGGCACGAGCGAGCAGTTCTTC. Translation: CASSSLAGGTSEQFF.

The CDR3, as DNA: TGTGCCAGCAGCTCGGCCCTCAGGGGTTTTGGCTACACCTTC. Protein: CASSSALRGFGYTF. V gene TRBV5-4 combines with J gene TRBJ1-2, with D possibly being TRBD1 (6 bases). Germline V gene sequence: CDR1 SGHNT, CDR2 YYREEE (reference sequence). The CDR3 contains 14 residues. V was cut by 3 bases and J by 7 bases, with 16 bases left in between.

The J gene is TRBJ2-5, the V gene TRBV6-5, with a weak D call TRBD2 (6 bases). Deletions cut 1 base from V and 7 bases from J, with 19 bases between. The CDR3 sequence is 16 residues long. In germline, CDR1 is MNHEY, CDR2 SVGAGI. CDR3 protein: CASSYLPDPTGGTQYF. In DNA, the CDR3 is TGTGCCAGCAGTTACTTGCCAGACCCAACCGGGGGGACCCAGTACTTC.

This clone showed up just a few times. In nucleotides, the CDR3 is TGTGCCTGGAGTGGACCCGGAGACAGGGTTATGGATGGCTACACCTTC. It is translated as CAWSGPGDRVMDGYTF. The chain carries TRBV30 and TRBJ1-2, with 7 bases aligning to TRBD1. The germline V gene encodes CDR1 GTSNPN and CDR2 SVGIG (reference sequence). CDR3 length: 16 residues. After removal of 1 base from V and 6 bases from J, the junction contained 14 bases not matched to a gene.

The chain links TRBV4-2 to TRBJ2-1, with 7 bases identical to TRBD1. With 4 bases clipped from V and 9 bases from J, the junction kept 9 bases outside the gene matches. The CDR3 loop spans 14 amino acids. Germline CDR1 reads LGHNA; CDR2 reads YNFKEQ. CDR3 DNA sequence: TGTGCCAGCAGCCTCGGACAGGTCGCGGTTGAGCAGTTCTTC. This gives the protein CASSLGQVAVEQFF.

The chain uses TRBV11-2 and TRBJ2-7, with no clear D. The CDR3 has 13 residues. The V gene lost 5 bases and the J gene lost 3 bases, with 11 bases spanning the gap. The germline CDR1 and CDR2 sequences are SGHAT and FQNNGV. The CDR3 protein is CASSNSLGYEQYF. CDR3 DNA: TGTGCCAGCAGCAACAGCCTCGGCTACGAGCAGTACTTC. The full variable domain, rest sourced from reference TRBV11-2 and TRBJ2-7, is EAGVAQSPRYKIIEKRQSVAFWCNPISGHATLYWYQQILGQGPKLLIQFQNNGVVDDSQLPKDRFSAERLKGVDSTLKIQPAKLEDSAVYLCASSNSLGYEQYFGPGTRLTVT.

The chain is built from TRBV27 and TRBJ1-5; the D is unclear. The V end lost 2 bases, the J end lost 4 bases, and 6 bases lay between the germline ends. CDR3 size: 13 residues. Germline CDR1 is MNHEY and CDR2 is SMNVEV (reference sequence). The CDR3: CASSLRGNQPQHF. CDR3 DNA: TGTGCCAGCAGTTTACGAGGGAATCAGCCCCAGCATTTT.

V gene TRBV27 combines with J gene TRBJ1-2, with D maybe TRBD1 (6 bases). The germline V gene has CDR1 MNHEY and CDR2 SMNVEV (reference sequence). V shed 4 bases and J shed 2 bases, with 17 bases lying between them. The CDR3 sequence is 16 residues long. The CDR3 protein is CASSYVQGVGNYGYTF. The CDR3 bases are TGTGCCAGCAGTTACGTACAGGGTGTGGGGAACTATGGCTACACCTTC.

The J gene is TRBJ2-7, the V gene TRBV27, with a tentative D call TRBD1 (8 bases). The CDR3 totals 14 residues. Trimming shortened V by 5 bases and J by 3 bases, and 14 bases separated the two germline ends. In germline, CDR1 is MNHEY, CDR2 SMNVEV (reference sequence). Here the CDR3 reads CASSRTGGDYEQYF. As DNA, the CDR3 is TGTGCCAGCAGTCGAACAGGGGGGGACTACGAGCAGTACTTC.

As for this clone: Other nucleotide sequences from this sample produce the same CDR3. The chain combines TRBV7-9 with TRBJ2-7; the D gene is possibly TRBD2 (7 bases). Looked up from germline, CDR1 is SEHNR and CDR2 is FQNEAQ (reference sequence). V shed 5 bases and J shed 7 bases, with 12 bases lying between them. The CDR3 is 12 residues long. This CDR3 is CASSLGGGEQYF. DNA of the CDR3: TGTGCCAGCAGCCTAGGGGGGGGAGAGCAGTACTTC.

This clone appeared once. The sample has other DNA sequences that encode this CDR3 too. Here the CDR3 reads CASSLGVAGVGETQYF. The CDR3 nucleotides are TGTGCCAGCAGCTTAGGAGTAGCGGGAGTGGGGGAGACCCAGTACTTC. The rearrangement uses TRBV7-2 and TRBJ2-5, with 9 bases identical to TRBD2. CDR3 length: 16 residues. Trimming cost V 1 base and J 5 bases; bases outside gene matches: 8. CDR1 and CDR2 from the germline V gene are SGHTA and FQGNSA.

The gene calls are TRBV5-1 and TRBJ2-1; the match to TRBD2 covers 9 bases. This CDR3 region has 15 residues. Germline V gene sequence: CDR1 SGHRS, CDR2 YFSETQ. V was pared by 3 bases and J by 6 bases, with 7 bases of the junction left unmatched. The CDR3 nucleotides read TGCGCCAGCAGCTCGAGCGGGGGGCTGGTCAATGAGCAGTTCTTC. Its protein product is CASSSSGGLVNEQFF. Full variable domain (rest looked up from reference TRBV5-1 and TRBJ2-1): KAGVTQTPRYLIKTRGQQVTLSCSPISGHRSVSWYQQTPGQGLQFLFEYFSETQRNKGNFPGRFSGRQFSNSRSEMNVSTLELGDSALYLCASSSSGGLVNEQFFGPGTRLTVL.

The rearrangement joins TRBV2 to TRBJ2-1, with TRBD2 identical over 9 bases. The V gene's germline CDR1 is SNHLY and CDR2 FYNNEI. Unmatched junction bases numbered 6, after V lost 6 bases and J lost 6 bases. CDR3 length equals 14 residues. The CDR3 region has the DNA TGTGCCAGCAGGTGGCGGGAGGGACTCAATGAGCAGTTCTTC. Protein: CASRWREGLNEQFF.

The chain carries TRBV27 and TRBJ2-1; TRBD2 aligns across 10 bases. Trimming cost V 5 bases and J 0 bases; bases outside gene matches: 4. Germline V gene data show CDR1 as MNHEY and CDR2 as SMNVEV (reference sequence). CDR3 length: 16 residues. The CDR3, as DNA: TGTGCCAGCAGTATCATAGCGGGGGGCTCCTACAATGAGCAGTTCTTC. It is translated as CASSIIAGGSYNEQFF.

This clone appeared a few times. This chain links TRBV28 with TRBJ2-7, with 12 bases identical to TRBD1. This CDR3 region has 15 residues. Per germline, CDR1 MDHEN and CDR2 SYDVKM. Trimming at V came to 7 bases and at J to 8 bases, leaving 12 bases not matched to a gene. This chain's CDR3 is CASISSGQGADQQYF. The DNA for the CDR3 is TGTGCCAGCATAAGTTCGGGACAGGGGGCGGATCAGCAGTACTTC.

The V gene is TRBV30, the J gene TRBJ2-7; D is unresolved. CDR3 length: 11 amino acids. V was pared by 0 bases and J by 6 bases, with 6 bases between. Germline loops: CDR1 GTSNPN, CDR2 SVGIG (reference sequence). Written as DNA, the CDR3 is TGTGCCTGGAGTGTTGTGGCCGAGCAGTACTTC. Translation gives CAWSVVAEQYF.

The CDR3 reads CASSLTLGQGGRETQYF. DNA for the CDR3: TGTGCCAGCAGCTTAACCCTGGGACAGGGAGGAAGGGAGACCCAGTACTTC. The chain uses TRBV7-9 and TRBJ2-5; TRBD1 matches at 9 bases. The CDR3 contains 17 residues. From germline, CDR1 is SEHNR and CDR2 FQNEAQ (reference sequence). J gave up 5 bases and V 2 bases, and 12 bases lay outside the gene matches.

J is TRBJ1-1 and V is TRBV6-1; 7 bases are a match to TRBD1. This CDR3 has 15 amino acids. V gave up 6 bases and J gave up 0 bases; unmatched junction bases: 7. The germline V gene encodes CDR1 MNHNS and CDR2 SASEGT. In DNA form, the CDR3 reads TGTGCCAGCAGGTCAGGGACAGCATTGAACACTGAAGCTTTCTTT. This encodes CASRSGTALNTEAFF.

For the CDR3, the DNA is TGTGCCAGCAGCCCCCAGGGGACGGCGAACACTGAAGCTTTCTTT. It translates to CASSPQGTANTEAFF. J is TRBJ1-1 and V is TRBV6-1; D is possibly TRBD1 (6 bases). There are 15 residues in the CDR3. Germline V gene lookup returns CDR1 MNHNS and CDR2 SASEGT. V lost 6 bases to trimming and J lost 1 base, with 15 bases between them.